These 8 T cell receptor beta chains came from one sample sequenced in a study of blood T cell repertoires in COVID-19. Repertoires were generated with immunoSEQ multiplex PCR, while TCRdb's copy carries only in-frame clones and drops some. The repertoire includes about 180,000 clones, over 75% of them detected once, and 15% to 20% sits in the top ten. The sequencing sample was made of peripheral blood. Source of these receptors: a person aged 70 to 80 with COVID-19, enrolled during active disease.

This clone was counted between two and nine times. The gene calls are TRBV6-2 or TRBV6-3 and TRBJ2-5; no reliable D call. With 5 bases removed from V and 5 bases from J, the gap between germline ends came to 15 bases. The CDR3 has 14 amino acids. Per the germline V gene, CDR1 is MNHEY and CDR2 is SVGEGT. The CDR3 sequence is CASSRDGQLETQYF. In DNA, the CDR3 is TGTGCCAGCAGTCGTGATGGGCAGTTGGAGACCCAGTACTTC.

CDR3 sequence: CASIGTGPKNIQYF. In DNA, the CDR3 is TGTGCCAGCATCGGGACAGGGCCCAAAAACATTCAGTACTTC. The chain combines TRBV28 with TRBJ2-4, with TRBD1 matching over 9 bases. Trimming at V came to 7 bases and at J to 2 bases, leaving 3 bases not matched to a gene. This CDR3 is 14 amino acids long. Germline V lookup: CDR1 MDHEN, CDR2 SYDVKM.

Written as DNA, the CDR3 is TGTGCCAGCAGTTTATCGGACAGGGAAAGCGGGGAGCTGTTTTTT. This encodes CASSLSDRESGELFF. This sequence joins TRBV27 and TRBJ2-2, with 8 bases lining up with TRBD1. The CDR3 loop spans 15 amino acids. The V segment lost 0 bases and the J segment 7 bases; nucleotides outside the gene matches: 4. Germline CDR1 MNHEY, CDR2 SMNVEV (reference sequence).

This chain links TRBV7-9 with TRBJ1-1; D may be TRBD1 (5 bases). CDR1 and CDR2 from the germline V gene are SEHNR and FQNEAQ (reference sequence). This CDR3 spans 18 amino acids. V was clipped by 5 bases and J by 2 bases, with 24 bases between them. CDR3 in amino acids: CASSQAGGALVLNTEAFF. The CDR3 DNA follows: TGTGCCAGCAGCCAAGCGGGCGGGGCCCTAGTCCTTAACACTGAAGCTTTCTTT.

This clone was counted a single time. The rearrangement links TRBV11-3 to TRBJ2-3; the D gene is possibly TRBD1 (6 bases). This CDR3 spans 13 amino acids. V was cut by 4 bases and J by 3 bases, with 8 bases left in between. CDR1 SGHNT and CDR2 YENEEA come from the germline V gene. CDR3 protein: CASSSQGTDTQYF. The CDR3, as DNA: TGTGCCAGCAGCTCCCAGGGGACAGATACGCAGTATTTT.

The genes are TRBV18 and TRBJ2-1, with 8 bases that match TRBD1. Per the germline V gene, CDR1 is KGHSH and CDR2 is LQKENI. Trimming cost V 2 bases and J 3 bases; bases outside gene matches: 3. The CDR3 extends over 15 amino acids. CDR3 DNA sequence: TGTGCCAGCTCACCAGGACAGGGTGACTACAATGAGCAGTTCTTC. It encodes CASSPGQGDYNEQFF.

This chain joins TRBV6-2 or TRBV6-3 and TRBJ2-2; 10 positions agree with TRBD2. V gave up 2 bases and J gave up 5 bases; unmatched junction bases: 11. The CDR3 contains 18 residues. The germline CDR1 and CDR2 sequences are MNHEY and SVGEGT. The CDR3 spells CASSYLASGRLRTGELFF. CDR3 nucleotides: TGTGCCAGCAGTTACCTGGCTAGCGGGAGACTTAGGACCGGGGAGCTGTTTTTT.

The CDR3 protein is CASSDPRGVPPDSPLHF. CDR3 coding DNA: TGTGCCAGTAGTGACCCCCGGGGGGTACCTCCCGATTCACCCCTCCACTTT. The chain carries TRBV19 and TRBJ1-6, with a tentative D call TRBD1 (5 bases). The germline V and J ends were trimmed by 5 bases and 8 bases, with 22 bases remaining between them. CDR1 is LNHDA and CDR2 is SQIVND in the germline V gene (reference sequence). This CDR3 is 17 amino acids long.